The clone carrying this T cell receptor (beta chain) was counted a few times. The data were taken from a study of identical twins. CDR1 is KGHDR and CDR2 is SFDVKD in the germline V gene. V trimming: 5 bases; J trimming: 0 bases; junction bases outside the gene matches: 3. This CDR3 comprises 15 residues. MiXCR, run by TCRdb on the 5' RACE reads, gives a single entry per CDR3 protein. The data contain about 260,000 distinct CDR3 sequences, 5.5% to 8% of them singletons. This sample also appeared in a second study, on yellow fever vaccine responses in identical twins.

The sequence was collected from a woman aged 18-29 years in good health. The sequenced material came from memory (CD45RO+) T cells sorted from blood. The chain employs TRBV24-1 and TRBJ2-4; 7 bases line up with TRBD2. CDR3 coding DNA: TGTGCCACCAGTGGGGGGGGAGTAGCCAAAAACATTCAGTACTTC. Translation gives CATSGGGVAKNIQYF.